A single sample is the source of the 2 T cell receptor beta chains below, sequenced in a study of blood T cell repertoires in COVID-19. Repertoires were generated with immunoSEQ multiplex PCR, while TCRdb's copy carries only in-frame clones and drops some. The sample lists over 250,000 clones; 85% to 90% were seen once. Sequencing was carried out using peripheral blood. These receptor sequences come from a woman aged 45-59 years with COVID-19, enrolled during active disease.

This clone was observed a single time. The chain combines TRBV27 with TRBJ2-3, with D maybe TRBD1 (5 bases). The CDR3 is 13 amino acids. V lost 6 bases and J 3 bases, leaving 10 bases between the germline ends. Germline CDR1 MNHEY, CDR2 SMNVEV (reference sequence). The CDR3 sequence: CASRIDSTDTQYF. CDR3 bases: TGTGCCAGCAGGATAGACAGTACAGATACGCAGTATTTT.

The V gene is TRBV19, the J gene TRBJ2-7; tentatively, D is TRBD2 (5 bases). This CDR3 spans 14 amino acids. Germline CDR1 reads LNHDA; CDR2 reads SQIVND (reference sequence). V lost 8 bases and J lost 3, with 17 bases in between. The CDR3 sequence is CASSSRGRYYEQYF. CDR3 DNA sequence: TGTGCCAGTTCCTCGAGAGGGAGATACTACGAGCAGTACTTC.